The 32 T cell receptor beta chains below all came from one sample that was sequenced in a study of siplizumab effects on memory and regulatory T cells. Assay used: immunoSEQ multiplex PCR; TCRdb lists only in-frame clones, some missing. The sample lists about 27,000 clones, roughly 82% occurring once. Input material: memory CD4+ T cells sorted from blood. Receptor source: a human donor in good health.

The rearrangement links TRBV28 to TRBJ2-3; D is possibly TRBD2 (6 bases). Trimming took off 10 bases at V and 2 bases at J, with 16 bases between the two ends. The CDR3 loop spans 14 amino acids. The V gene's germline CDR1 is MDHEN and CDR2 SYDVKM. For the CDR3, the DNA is TGTGCCACCAATTCGGGACTCCCCACAGATACGCAGTATTTT. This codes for CATNSGLPTDTQYF.

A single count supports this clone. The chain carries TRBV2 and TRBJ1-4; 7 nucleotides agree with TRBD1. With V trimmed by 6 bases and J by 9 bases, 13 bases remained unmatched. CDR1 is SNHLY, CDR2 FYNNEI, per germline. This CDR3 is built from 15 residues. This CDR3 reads CASSRETGTVKKLFF. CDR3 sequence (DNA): TGTGCCAGCAGCCGAGAGACAGGGACTGTAAAAAAACTGTTTTTT.

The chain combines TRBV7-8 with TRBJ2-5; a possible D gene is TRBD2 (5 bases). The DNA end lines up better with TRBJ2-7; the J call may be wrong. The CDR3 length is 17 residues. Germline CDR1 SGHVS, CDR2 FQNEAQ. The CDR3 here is CASSFVTQPTSSYEQYF. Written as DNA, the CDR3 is TGTGCCAGCAGCTTTGTGACACAGCCTACTAGCTCCTACGAGCAGTACTTC.

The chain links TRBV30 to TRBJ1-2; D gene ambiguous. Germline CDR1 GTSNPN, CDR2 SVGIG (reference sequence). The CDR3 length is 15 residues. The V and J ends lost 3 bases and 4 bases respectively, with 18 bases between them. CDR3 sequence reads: CAWRNGPRSFYGYTF. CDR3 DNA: TGTGCCTGGAGAAATGGTCCCCGGTCCTTCTATGGCTACACCTTC.

Written as DNA, the CDR3 is TGTGCCAGCAGCCGGCAACTAGCGGCTACAGATACGCAGTATTTT. This encodes CASSRQLAATDTQYF. The chain carries TRBV14 and TRBJ2-3, with TRBD2 identical over 8 bases. The J segment lost 3 bases and the V segment lost 4 bases, leaving 6 bases of the junction unmatched. The CDR3 is made up of 15 amino acids. Germline V CDR1 and CDR2: SGHDN, FVKESK.

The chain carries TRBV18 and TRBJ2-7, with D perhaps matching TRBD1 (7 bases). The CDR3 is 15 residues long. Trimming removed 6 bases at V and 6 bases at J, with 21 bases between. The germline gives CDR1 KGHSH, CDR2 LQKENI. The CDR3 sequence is CASSPGLDRYREQYF. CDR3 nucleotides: TGTGCCAGCTCCCCGGGACTGGACAGGTATCGCGAGCAGTACTTC.

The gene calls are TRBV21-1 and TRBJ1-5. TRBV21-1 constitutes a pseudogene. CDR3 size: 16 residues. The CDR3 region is CASSNLGKGGNQPQHF. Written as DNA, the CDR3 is TGTGCCAGCAGCAACTTGGGAAAAGGAGGCAATCAGCCCCAGCATTTT.

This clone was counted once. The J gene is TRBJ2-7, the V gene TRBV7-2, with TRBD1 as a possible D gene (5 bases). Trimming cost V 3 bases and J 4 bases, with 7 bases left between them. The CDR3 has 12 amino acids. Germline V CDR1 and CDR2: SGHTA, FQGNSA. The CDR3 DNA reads TGTGCCAGCAGCTTGACAGTTTACGAGCAGTACTTC. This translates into CASSLTVYEQYF.

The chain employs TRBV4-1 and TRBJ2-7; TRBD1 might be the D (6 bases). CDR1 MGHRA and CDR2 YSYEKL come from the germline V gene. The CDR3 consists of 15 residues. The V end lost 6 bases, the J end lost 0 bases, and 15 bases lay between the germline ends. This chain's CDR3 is CASRLARDISYEQYF. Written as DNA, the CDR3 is TGCGCCAGCAGGCTGGCCCGGGACATCTCCTACGAGCAGTACTTC.

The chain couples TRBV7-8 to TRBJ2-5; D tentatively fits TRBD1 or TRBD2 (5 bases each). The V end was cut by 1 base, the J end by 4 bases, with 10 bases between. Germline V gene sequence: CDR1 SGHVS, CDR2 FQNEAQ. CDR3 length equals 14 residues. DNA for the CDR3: TGTGCCAGCAGCTTAGATTGGGGGACAGAGACCCAGTACTTC. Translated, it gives CASSLDWGTETQYF.

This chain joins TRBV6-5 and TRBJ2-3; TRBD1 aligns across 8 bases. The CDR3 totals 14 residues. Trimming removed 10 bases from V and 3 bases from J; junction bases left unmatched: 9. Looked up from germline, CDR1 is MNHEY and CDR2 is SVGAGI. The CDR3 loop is CATGRTGKTDTQYF. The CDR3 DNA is TGTGCCACCGGGCGGACAGGGAAAACAGATACGCAGTATTTT.

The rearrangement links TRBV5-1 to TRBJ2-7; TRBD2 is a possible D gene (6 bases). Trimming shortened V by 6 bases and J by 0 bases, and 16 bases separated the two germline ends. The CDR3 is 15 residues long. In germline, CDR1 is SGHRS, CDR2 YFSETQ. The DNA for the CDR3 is TGCGCCAGCATGCGGGACGGCCTGAGCTCCTACGAGCAGTACTTC. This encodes CASMRDGLSSYEQYF.

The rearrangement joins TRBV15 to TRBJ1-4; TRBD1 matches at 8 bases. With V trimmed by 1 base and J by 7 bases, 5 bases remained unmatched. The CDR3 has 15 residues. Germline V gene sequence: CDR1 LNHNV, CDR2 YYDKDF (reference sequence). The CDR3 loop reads CATSRVPGGGEKLFF. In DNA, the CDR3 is TGTGCCACCAGCAGAGTCCCAGGGGGCGGTGAAAAACTGTTTTTT.

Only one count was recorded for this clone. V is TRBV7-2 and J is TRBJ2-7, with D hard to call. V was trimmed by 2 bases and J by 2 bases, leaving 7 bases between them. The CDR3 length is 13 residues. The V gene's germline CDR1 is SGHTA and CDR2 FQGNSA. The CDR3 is CASSLSDTYEQYF. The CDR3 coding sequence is TGTGCCAGCAGCTTATCTGATACCTACGAGCAGTACTTC.

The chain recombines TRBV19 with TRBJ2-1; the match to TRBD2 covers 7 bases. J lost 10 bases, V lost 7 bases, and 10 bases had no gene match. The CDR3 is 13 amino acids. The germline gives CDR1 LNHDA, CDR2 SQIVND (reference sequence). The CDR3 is CASNRGVLAEQFF. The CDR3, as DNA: TGTGCCAGTAATCGGGGGGTGCTAGCGGAGCAGTTCTTC.

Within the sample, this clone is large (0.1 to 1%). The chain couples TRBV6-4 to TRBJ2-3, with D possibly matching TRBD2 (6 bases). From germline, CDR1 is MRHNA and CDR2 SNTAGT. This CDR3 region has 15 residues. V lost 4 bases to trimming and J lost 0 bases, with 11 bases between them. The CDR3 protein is CASSAQGLSTDTQYF. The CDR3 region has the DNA TGTGCCAGCAGTGCCCAGGGACTGAGCACAGATACGCAGTATTTT.

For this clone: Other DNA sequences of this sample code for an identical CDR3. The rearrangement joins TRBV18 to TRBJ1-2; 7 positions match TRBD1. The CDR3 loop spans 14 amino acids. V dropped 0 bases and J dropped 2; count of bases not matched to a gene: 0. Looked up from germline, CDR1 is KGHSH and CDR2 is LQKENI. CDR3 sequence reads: CASSPPTGNYGYTF. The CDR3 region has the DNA TGTGCCAGCTCACCACCGACAGGGAACTATGGCTACACCTTC.

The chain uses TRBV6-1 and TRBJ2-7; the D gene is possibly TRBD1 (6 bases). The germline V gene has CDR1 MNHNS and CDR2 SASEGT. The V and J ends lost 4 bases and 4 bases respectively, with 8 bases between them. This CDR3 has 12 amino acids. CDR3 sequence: CASSGQGYEQYF. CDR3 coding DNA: TGTGCCAGCAGTGGCCAGGGGTACGAGCAGTACTTC.

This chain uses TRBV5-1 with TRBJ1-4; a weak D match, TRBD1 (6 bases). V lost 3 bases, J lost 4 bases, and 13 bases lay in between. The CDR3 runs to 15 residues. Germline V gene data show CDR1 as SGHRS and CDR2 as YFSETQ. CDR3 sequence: CASSYGGQNNEKLFF. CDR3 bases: TGCGCCAGCAGCTATGGCGGACAGAATAATGAAAAACTGTTTTTT.

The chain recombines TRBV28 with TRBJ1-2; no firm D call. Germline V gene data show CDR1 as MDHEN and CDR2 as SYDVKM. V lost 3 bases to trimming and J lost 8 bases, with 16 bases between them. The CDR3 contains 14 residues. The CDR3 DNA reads TGTGCCAGCAGTTTCTTTCCTAGCCTAGAGGGCTACACCTTC. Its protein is CASSFFPSLEGYTF.

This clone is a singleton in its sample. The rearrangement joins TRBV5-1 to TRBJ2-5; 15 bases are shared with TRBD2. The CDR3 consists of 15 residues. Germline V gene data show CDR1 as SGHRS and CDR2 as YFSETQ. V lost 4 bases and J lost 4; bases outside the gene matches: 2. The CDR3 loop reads CASSQGLAGGETQYF. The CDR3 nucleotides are TGCGCCAGCAGCCAGGGACTAGCGGGAGGAGAGACCCAGTACTTC.

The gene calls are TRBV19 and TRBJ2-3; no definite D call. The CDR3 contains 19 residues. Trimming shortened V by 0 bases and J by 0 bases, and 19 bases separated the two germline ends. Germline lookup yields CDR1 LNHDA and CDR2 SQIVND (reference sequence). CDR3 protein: CASSIDSSESTASTDTQYF. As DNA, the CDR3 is TGTGCCAGTAGTATAGATTCTTCGGAGTCCACCGCTAGCACAGATACGCAGTATTTT.

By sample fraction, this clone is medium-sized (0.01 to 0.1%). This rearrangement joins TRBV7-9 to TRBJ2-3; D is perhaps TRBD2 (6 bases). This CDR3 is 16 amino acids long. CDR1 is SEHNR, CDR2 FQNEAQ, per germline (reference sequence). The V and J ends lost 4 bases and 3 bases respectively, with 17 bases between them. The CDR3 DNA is TGTGCCAGCAGCTCCTGGGTGGCGGGGAGGACAGATACGCAGTATTTT. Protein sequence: CASSSWVAGRTDTQYF.

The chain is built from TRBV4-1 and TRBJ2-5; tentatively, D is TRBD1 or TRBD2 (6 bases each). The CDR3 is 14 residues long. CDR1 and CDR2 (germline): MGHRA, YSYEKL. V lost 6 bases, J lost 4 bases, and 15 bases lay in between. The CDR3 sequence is CASSPWGAGETQYF. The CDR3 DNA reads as TGCGCCAGCAGTCCTTGGGGGGCTGGAGAGACCCAGTACTTC.

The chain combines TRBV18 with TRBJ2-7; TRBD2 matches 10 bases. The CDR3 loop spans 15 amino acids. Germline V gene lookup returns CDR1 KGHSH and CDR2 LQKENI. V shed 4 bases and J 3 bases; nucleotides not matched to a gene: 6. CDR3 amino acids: CASSLEGTSVYEQYF. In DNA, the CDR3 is TGTGCCAGCTCACTCGAAGGGACTAGCGTCTACGAGCAGTACTTC.

CDR3 bases: TGTGCCAGCACGAGCGGCGACAGGGGCCACGAGCAGTACTTC. Its protein is CASTSGDRGHEQYF. V usage is TRBV10-3 and J usage is TRBJ2-7; 8 bases agree with TRBD1. V lost 10 bases to trimming and J lost 5 bases; unmatched junction nucleotides: 13. This CDR3 is built from 14 residues. The V gene's germline CDR1 is ENHRY and CDR2 SYGVKD.

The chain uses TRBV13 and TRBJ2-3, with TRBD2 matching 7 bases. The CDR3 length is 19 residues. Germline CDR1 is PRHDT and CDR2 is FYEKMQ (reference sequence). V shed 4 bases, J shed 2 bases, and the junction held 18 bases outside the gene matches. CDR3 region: CASSSLIYSGTTNTDTQYF. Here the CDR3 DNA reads TGTGCCAGCAGCTCCCTGATTTATTCCGGGACTACCAACACAGATACGCAGTATTTT. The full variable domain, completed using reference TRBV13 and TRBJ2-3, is AAGVIQSPRHLIKEKRETATLKCYPIPRHDTVYWYQQGPGQDPQFLISFYEKMQSDKGSIPDRFSAQQFSDYHSELNMSSLELGDSALYFCASSSLIYSGTTNTDTQYFGPGTRLTVL.

The CDR3 spells CASNLGINQPQHF. The CDR3 DNA reads as TGTGCCAGCAATCTGGGGATTAATCAGCCCCAGCATTTT. The V gene is TRBV28, the J gene TRBJ1-5, with D hard to call. Germline V gene data show CDR1 as MDHEN and CDR2 as SYDVKM. V lost 7 bases and J 4 bases, leaving 11 bases between the germline ends. The length of the CDR3 is 13 residues.

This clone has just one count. For the CDR3, the DNA is TGTGCCAGCAGTTTAATGACTGAAGCTTTCTTT. Protein: CASSLMTEAFF. This rearrangement joins TRBV6-6 to TRBJ1-1; D ambiguous. Trimming stripped 4 bases from V and 5 bases from J, with 5 bases between. Germline V CDR1 and CDR2: MNHNY, SVGAGI (reference sequence). CDR3 size: 11 residues.

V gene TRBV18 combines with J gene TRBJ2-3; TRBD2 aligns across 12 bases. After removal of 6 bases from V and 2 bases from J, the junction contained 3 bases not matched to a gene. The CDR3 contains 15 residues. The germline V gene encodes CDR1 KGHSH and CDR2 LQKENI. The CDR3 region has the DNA TGTGCCAGCTCGCGGACTAGCGGGGTCACAGATACGCAGTATTTT. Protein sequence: CASSRTSGVTDTQYF.

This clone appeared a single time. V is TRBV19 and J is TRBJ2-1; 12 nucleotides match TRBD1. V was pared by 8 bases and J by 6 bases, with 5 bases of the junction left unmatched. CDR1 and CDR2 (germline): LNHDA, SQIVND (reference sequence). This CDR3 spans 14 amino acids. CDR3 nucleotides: TGTGCCAGTGGGGGACAGGGGGCCGCCAATGAGCAGTTCTTC. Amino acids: CASGGQGAANEQFF.

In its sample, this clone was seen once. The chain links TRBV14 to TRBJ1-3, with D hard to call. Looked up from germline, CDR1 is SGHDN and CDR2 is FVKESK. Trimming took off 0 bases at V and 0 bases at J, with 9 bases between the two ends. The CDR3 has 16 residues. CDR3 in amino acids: CASSQELPSSGNTIYF. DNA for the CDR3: TGTGCCAGCAGCCAAGAACTCCCATCCTCTGGAAACACCATATATTTT.